The rows below give T cell receptor beta chains drawn from one sample of a study of blood T cell repertoires in COVID-19. The assay was immunoSEQ multiplex PCR, and TCRdb's table has in-frame clones only and misses some. The sample yields hundreds of thousands of clones, approximately 88% seen once. Material: peripheral blood. Receptors were obtained from a woman aged 70-85 years with COVID-19, enrolled during active disease. Both conserved end residues are trimmed from each CDR3. Each record gives: J gene, V gene, CDR3 protein.

TRBJ1-2,TRBV24-1,ATSEPGGAYGYT
TRBJ2-7,TRBV21-1,ASSPRGTSGRTAYEQY
TRBJ2-7,TRBV4-1,ASSQQGLAVEGQY
TRBJ2-7,TRBV28,ASSFHYEQY
TRBJ2-1,TRBV7-6,ASSPKWDFSYNEQF
TRBJ2-7,TRBV3-1/TRBV3-2,ASSPSGTSGRLGEQY
TRBJ1-5,TRBV5-6,ASSFMGQINQPQH
TRBJ2-7,TRBV25-1,ASSEDRTSAGTEQY
TRBJ1-2,TRBV12-3/TRBV12-4,ASSLARGHGYT
TRBJ2-5,TRBV5-1,ASSSSRAGWETQY
TRBJ2-1,TRBV7-3,ASSRGLAGIHEQF
TRBJ1-3,TRBV7-2,ASSLNRAPIY
TRBJ1-5,TRBV6-6,ASSPAKGGNQPQH
TRBJ2-1,TRBV6-5,ASRPHTSLNEQF
TRBJ2-5,TRBV5-4,ASSLAGGLAGLFPQY
TRBJ1-3,TRBV5-4,ASSTRDRVGNTIY
TRBJ1-1,TRBV4-1,ASSRRRDRGHPNTEAF
TRBJ1-5,TRBV19,ASSIDRGSLFQPQH
TRBJ1-2,TRBV7-2,ASSLGTLGYT
TRBJ1-4,TRBV20-1,SASRDRANEKLF
TRBJ1-3,TRBV27,ASSLSGTGNGNTIY
TRBJ1-2,TRBV7-9,ASSFLGASAQGNGYT
TRBJ2-7,TRBV27,ASSPQGSYEQY
TRBJ2-1,TRBV3-1/TRBV3-2,ASSQGTSPEQF
TRBJ2-5,TRBV2,ASNRAGRETQY
TRBJ1-4,TRBV9,ASSAGLTAANEKLF
TRBJ2-3,TRBV18,ASSPVSGRGHTDTQY
TRBJ2-7,TRBV10-3,AISTGQPYEQY
TRBJ2-3,TRBV29-1,SVLVPVLADTQY
TRBJ1-2,TRBV30,AWMPPDRARRGYT
TRBJ1-5,TRBV7-2,ASHAGRVGVNDQPQH
TRBJ1-5,TRBV3-1/TRBV3-2,ASSHRAGTLSNQPQH
TRBJ2-2,TRBV7-2,ASSPGLAAGELF
TRBJ2-7,TRBV7-2,ASSLAGVGSYEQY
TRBJ2-1,TRBV29-1,SVENPARSSYNEQF
TRBJ2-5,TRBV7-2,ASSRDFQETQY
TRBJ2-3,TRBV24-1,ATSLAGVADTQY
TRBJ1-6,TRBV5-4,ASSLDRSNSPLH
TRBJ1-2,TRBV2,ASNLRAGNDGYT
TRBJ2-5,TRBV4-1,ASSRFTRETQY
TRBJ2-7,TRBV4-1,ASSQDQGANYEQY
TRBJ1-3,TRBV9,ASSQQSNSGNTIY
TRBJ2-7,TRBV7-9,ASSLSSYEQY
TRBJ2-7,TRBV24-1,ATPTASYEQY
TRBJ1-3,TRBV19,ASSTDSGNTIY
TRBJ2-2,TRBV29-1,SVEFSPLGGIDTGELF
TRBJ2-2,TRBV27,ASTHTAGLWAGELF
TRBJ2-2,TRBV11-2,ASSSPGLAGKNTGELF
TRBJ2-1,TRBV19,ASVGQDNEGQF
TRBJ2-1,TRBV5-8,ASSLYYSYNEQF